This T cell receptor (beta chain) was identified during a study of control samples from healthy donors and cancer patients. Assay used: immunoSEQ multiplex PCR; TCRdb lists only in-frame clones, some missing. This sample has tens of thousands of clones, with around four fifths found just once. Germline V gene sequence: CDR1 MDHEN, CDR2 SYDVKM. With V trimmed by 7 bases and J by 0 bases, 13 bases remained unmatched. The CDR3 sequence is 18 residues long. The sequenced material came from blood. The chain employs TRBV28 and TRBJ2-1; 9 bases match TRBD1. This TCR derives from a man between 50 and 59 years old in good health. CDR3 nucleotide sequence: TGTGCCAGCAACTGGCGACAGGGGGAGTCGAGCTCCTACAATGAGCAGTTCTTC. This encodes CASNWRQGESSSYNEQFF.